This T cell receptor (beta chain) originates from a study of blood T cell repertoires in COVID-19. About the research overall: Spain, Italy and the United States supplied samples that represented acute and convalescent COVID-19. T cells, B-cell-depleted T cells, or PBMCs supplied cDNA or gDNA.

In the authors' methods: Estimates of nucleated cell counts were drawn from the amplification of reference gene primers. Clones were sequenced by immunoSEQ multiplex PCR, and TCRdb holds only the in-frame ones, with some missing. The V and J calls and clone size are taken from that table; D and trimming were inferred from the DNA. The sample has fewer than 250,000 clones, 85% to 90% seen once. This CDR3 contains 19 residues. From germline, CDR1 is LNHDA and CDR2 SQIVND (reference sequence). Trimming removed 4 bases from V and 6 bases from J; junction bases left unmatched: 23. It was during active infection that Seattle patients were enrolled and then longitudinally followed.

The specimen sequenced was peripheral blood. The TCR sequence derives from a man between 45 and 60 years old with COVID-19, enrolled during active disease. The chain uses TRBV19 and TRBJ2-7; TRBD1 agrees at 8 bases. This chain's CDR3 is CASSTRGGQGALRVGEQYF. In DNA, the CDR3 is TGTGCCAGTAGTACTAGAGGAGGACAGGGCGCCCTTCGCGTAGGCGAGCAGTACTTC. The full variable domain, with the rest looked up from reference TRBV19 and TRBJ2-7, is DGGITQSPKYLFRKEGQNVTLSCEQNLNHDAMYWYRQDPGQGLRLIYYSQIVNDFQKGDIAEGYSVSREKKESFPLTVTSAQKNPTAFYLCASSTRGGQGALRVGEQYFGPGTRLTVT.